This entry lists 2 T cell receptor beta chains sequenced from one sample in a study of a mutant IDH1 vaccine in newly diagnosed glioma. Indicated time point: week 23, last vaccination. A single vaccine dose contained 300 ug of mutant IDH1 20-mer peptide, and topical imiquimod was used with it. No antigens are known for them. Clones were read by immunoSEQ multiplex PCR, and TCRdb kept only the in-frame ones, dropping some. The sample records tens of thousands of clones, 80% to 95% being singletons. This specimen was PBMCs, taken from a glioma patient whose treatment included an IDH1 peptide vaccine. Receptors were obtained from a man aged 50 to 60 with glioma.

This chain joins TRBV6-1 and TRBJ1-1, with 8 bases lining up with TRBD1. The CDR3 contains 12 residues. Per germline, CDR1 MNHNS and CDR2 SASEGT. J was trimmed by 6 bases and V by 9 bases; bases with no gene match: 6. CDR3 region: CASQGAGAEAFF. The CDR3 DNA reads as TGTGCCAGTCAGGGGGCGGGGGCTGAAGCTTTCTTT.

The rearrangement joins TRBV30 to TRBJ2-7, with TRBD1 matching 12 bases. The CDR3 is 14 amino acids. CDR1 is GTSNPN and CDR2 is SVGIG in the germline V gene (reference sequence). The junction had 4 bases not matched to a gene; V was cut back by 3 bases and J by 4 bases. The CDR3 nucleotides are TGTGCCTGGAGCGAGGGACAGGGGGCGTACGAGCAGTACTTC. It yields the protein CAWSEGQGAYEQYF. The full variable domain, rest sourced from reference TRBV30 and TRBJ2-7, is SQTIHQWPATLVQPVGSPLSLECTVEGTSNPNLYWYRQAAGRGLQLLFYSVGIGQISSEVPQNLSASRPQDRQFILSSKKLLLSDSGFYLCAWSEGQGAYEQYFGPGTRLTVT.